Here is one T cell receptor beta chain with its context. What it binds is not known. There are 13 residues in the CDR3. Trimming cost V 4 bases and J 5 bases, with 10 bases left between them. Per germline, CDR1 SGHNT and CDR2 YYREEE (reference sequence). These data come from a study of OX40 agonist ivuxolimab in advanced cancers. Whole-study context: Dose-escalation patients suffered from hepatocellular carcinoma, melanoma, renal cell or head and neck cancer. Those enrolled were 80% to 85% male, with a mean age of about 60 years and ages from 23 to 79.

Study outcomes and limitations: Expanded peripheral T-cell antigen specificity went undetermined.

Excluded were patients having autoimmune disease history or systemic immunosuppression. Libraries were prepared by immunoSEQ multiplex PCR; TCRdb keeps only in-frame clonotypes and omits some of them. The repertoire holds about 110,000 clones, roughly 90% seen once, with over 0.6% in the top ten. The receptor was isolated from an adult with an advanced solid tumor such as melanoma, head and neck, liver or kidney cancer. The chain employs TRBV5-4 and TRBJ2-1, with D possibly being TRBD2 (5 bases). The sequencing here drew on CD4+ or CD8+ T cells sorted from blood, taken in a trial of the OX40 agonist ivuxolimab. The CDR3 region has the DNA TGTGCCAGCAGCGCGGGCCCTAACAATGAGCAGTTCTTC. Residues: CASSAGPNNEQFF.